The rows below give T cell receptor beta chains drawn from one sample of a study of blood T cell repertoires in COVID-19. The data were produced by immunoSEQ multiplex PCR, yet TCRdb's version contains in-frame clones alone and is incomplete. This sample yields about 270,000 clones, of which roughly 90% are seen a single time; less than 3.5% belongs to the top ten. Sequenced input: PBMCs or T cells enriched from blood (not recorded which). The receptors originated from a man between 40 and 49 years old who had been exposed to COVID-19. Both conserved end residues are part of each CDR3. Fields, in order: J gene, clone size, D gene, V gene, CDR3 DNA, CDR3 protein. D genes are given only for firm matches. Some rows have no size entry. The others give once, few or many, or a class for an expanded clone.

j_gene: TRBJ2-3; abundance: .; d_gene: .; v_gene: TRBV18; CDR3nt: TGTGCCAGCTCACCTAACACAGATACGCAGTATTTT; CDR3aa: CASSPNTDTQYF
j_gene: TRBJ1-4; abundance: once; d_gene: TRBD1; v_gene: TRBV5-1; CDR3nt: TGCGCCAGCAGCTTGCGACAGGGGGTTAGGAGTGAAAAACTGTTTTTT; CDR3aa: CASSLRQGVRSEKLFF
j_gene: TRBJ2-7; abundance: .; d_gene: .; v_gene: TRBV20-1; CDR3nt: TGCAGTGCTAGTGGTCCCAACTACGAGCAGTACTTC; CDR3aa: CSASGPNYEQYF
j_gene: TRBJ1-3; abundance: .; d_gene: .; v_gene: TRBV5-6; CDR3nt: TGTGCCAGCAGCTTGGACAGACGAAACACCATATATTTT; CDR3aa: CASSLDRRNTIYF
j_gene: TRBJ2-3; abundance: .; d_gene: TRBD1; v_gene: TRBV11-3; CDR3nt: TGTGCCAGCAGCCCTGCCACAGGGGGCTCCAATACGCAGTATTTT; CDR3aa: CASSPATGGSNTQYF
j_gene: TRBJ1-3; abundance: .; d_gene: TRBD1; v_gene: TRBV6-5; CDR3nt: TGTGCCAGCAGGACAGGGACTGGAAACACCATATATTTT; CDR3aa: CASRTGTGNTIYF
j_gene: TRBJ2-7; abundance: .; d_gene: .; v_gene: TRBV28; CDR3nt: TGTGCCAGCAGTCTCGGAGGGTGGGCCCTCGAGCAGTACTTC; CDR3aa: CASSLGGWALEQYF
j_gene: TRBJ2-5; abundance: .; d_gene: .; v_gene: TRBV9; CDR3nt: TGTGCCAGCAGCGTAAATTTACAGCAGACCCAGTACTTC; CDR3aa: CASSVNLQQTQYF
j_gene: TRBJ1-5; abundance: few; d_gene: .; v_gene: TRBV7-2; CDR3nt: TGTGCCAGCAGCTTATGGGGAGGTAGCAATCAGCCCCAGCATTTT; CDR3aa: CASSLWGGSNQPQHF
j_gene: TRBJ2-5; abundance: .; d_gene: .; v_gene: TRBV9; CDR3nt: TGTGCCAGCAGCGTGGGGGGAAGCGAGACCCAGTACTTC; CDR3aa: CASSVGGSETQYF
j_gene: TRBJ1-5; abundance: .; d_gene: .; v_gene: TRBV27; CDR3nt: TGTGCCAGCAGCCCGGGTCAGCCCCAGCATTTT; CDR3aa: CASSPGQPQHF
j_gene: TRBJ2-3; abundance: .; d_gene: TRBD2; v_gene: TRBV4-2; CDR3nt: TGTGCCAGCAGCCTTGGGACTAGCGGGAGTTCAGATACGCAGTATTTT; CDR3aa: CASSLGTSGSSDTQYF
j_gene: TRBJ2-7; abundance: .; d_gene: TRBD2; v_gene: TRBV5-1; CDR3nt: TGCGCCAGCAGCAGGACTAGCGAGAAATCCTACGAGCAGTACTTC; CDR3aa: CASSRTSEKSYEQYF
j_gene: TRBJ2-7; abundance: .; d_gene: .; v_gene: TRBV20-1; CDR3nt: TGCAGTGCTAGAGACTCTCACGAGCAGTACTTC; CDR3aa: CSARDSHEQYF
j_gene: TRBJ1-2; abundance: .; d_gene: .; v_gene: TRBV4-1; CDR3nt: TGCGCCAGCAGCCAGACAGAGTTAGCTAACTATGGCTACACCTTC; CDR3aa: CASSQTELANYGYTF
j_gene: TRBJ1-5; abundance: .; d_gene: .; v_gene: TRBV27; CDR3nt: TGTGCCAGCAGTTTGACAGGTGGTCTCAATCAGCCCCAGCATTTT; CDR3aa: CASSLTGGLNQPQHF
j_gene: TRBJ2-1; abundance: .; d_gene: .; v_gene: TRBV27; CDR3nt: TGTGCCAGCAGTTCGACTAACTACAATGAGCAGTTCTTC; CDR3aa: CASSSTNYNEQFF
j_gene: TRBJ2-7; abundance: .; d_gene: .; v_gene: TRBV27; CDR3nt: TGTGCCAGCAGAGTCTTAGCACACTACGAGCAGTACTTC; CDR3aa: CASRVLAHYEQYF
j_gene: TRBJ2-3; abundance: once; d_gene: TRBD2; v_gene: TRBV7-2; CDR3nt: TGTGCCAGCAGTTGGACTAGCGGAACCACAGATACGCAGTATTTT; CDR3aa: CASSWTSGTTDTQYF
j_gene: TRBJ2-4; abundance: .; d_gene: TRBD1; v_gene: TRBV9; CDR3nt: TGTGCCAGCAGCGTAGGACAGGGTGCCAAAAACATTCAGTACTTC; CDR3aa: CASSVGQGAKNIQYF
j_gene: TRBJ2-7; abundance: .; d_gene: TRBD1; v_gene: TRBV5-1; CDR3nt: TGCGCCAGCAGCCAGACAGGGTACTCAACCTACGAGCAGTACTTC; CDR3aa: CASSQTGYSTYEQYF
j_gene: TRBJ2-3; abundance: .; d_gene: .; v_gene: TRBV9; CDR3nt: TGTGCCAGTCGAGCAGGACTGAGTCAAGATACGCAGTATTTT; CDR3aa: CASRAGLSQDTQYF
j_gene: TRBJ2-5; abundance: .; d_gene: TRBD1; v_gene: TRBV5-1; CDR3nt: TGCGCCAGCATCCCAACATCGATAGGGGGCCGGGAGACCCAGTACTTC; CDR3aa: CASIPTSIGGRETQYF
j_gene: TRBJ2-7; abundance: .; d_gene: .; v_gene: TRBV4-1; CDR3nt: TGCGCCAGCAGCCAACTACTCCTATTCGGGTCCGCTTCCTCCTACGAGCAGTACTTC; CDR3aa: CASSQLLLFGSASSYEQYF
j_gene: TRBJ1-3; abundance: .; d_gene: .; v_gene: TRBV7-9; CDR3nt: TGTGCCAGCAGCCCAGGAAACACCATATATTTT; CDR3aa: CASSPGNTIYF